This TCR beta chain stems from a study of blood T cell repertoires in COVID-19. Study summary: COVID-19 samples from acute and convalescent phases originated in the United States, Italy and Spain. Nucleic acid was either cDNA or gDNA, and it came from T cells, B-cell-depleted T cells, or PBMCs.

This clone was observed a single time. J lost 8 bases, V lost 0 bases, and 9 bases had no gene match. This CDR3 has 16 amino acids. Germline V gives CDR1 LGHNA, CDR2 YSLEER. Sequencing was performed with immunoSEQ multiplex PCR; in TCRdb, only in-frame clones are kept and a portion is missing. The sample contains fewer than 200,000 clones, 79% of which appear only once. This TCR came from a woman aged 55-70 years with COVID-19, enrolled during active disease. The sequenced sample consisted of peripheral blood. This sequence joins TRBV4-3 and TRBJ1-2, with 10 bases lining up with TRBD1. As DNA, the CDR3 is TGCGCCAGCAGCCAAGATTGGGGACAGGGGTTTCAGGGCTACACCTTC. Residues: CASSQDWGQGFQGYTF.